Presented here are 30 T cell receptor beta chains from one specimen sequenced in a study of OX40 agonist ivuxolimab in advanced cancers. Library prep was done by the immunoSEQ multiplex PCR assay. TCRdb retrieved this table from immuneACCESS and kept in-frame rearrangements only. Not all clones are present; in checked studies, unresolved V genes account for under half, and no reason is known for the remainder. The sample table holds 100,000 to 150,000 clones, of which over 75% were seen once. Clones ranked in the top ten supply about 1.1% of the sample. The source material was CD4+ or CD8+ T cells sorted from blood, sampled in a trial of the OX40 agonist ivuxolimab. The receptors stem from an adult with an advanced solid tumor such as melanoma, head and neck, liver or kidney cancer.

The rearrangement joins TRBV5-1 to TRBJ1-2, with 9 bases identical to TRBD1. This CDR3 contains 16 residues. J lost 5 bases, V lost 3 bases, and 11 bases had no gene match. CDR1 is SGHRS, CDR2 YFSETQ, per germline. CDR3 nucleotides: TGCGCCAGCAGCTCCTCTGGGACAGGGATGCGGTATGGCTACACCTTC. Translation gives CASSSSGTGMRYGYTF.

This chain links TRBV7-2 with TRBJ1-4; TRBD1 is a possible D gene (6 bases). Germline V lookup: CDR1 SGHTA, CDR2 FQGNSA. The CDR3 consists of 16 residues. V lost 5 bases and J 0 bases, leaving 13 bases between the germline ends. CDR3 residues: CASSQRQAATNEKLFF. DNA of the CDR3: TGTGCCAGCAGCCAGAGACAGGCTGCAACTAATGAAAAACTGTTTTTT.

V usage is TRBV9 and J usage is TRBJ1-5; D might be TRBD1 (6 bases). CDR3 length: 14 amino acids. V was clipped by 2 bases and J by 5 bases, with 11 bases between them. Germline CDR1 is SGDLS and CDR2 is YYNGEE. The CDR3 DNA is TGTGCCAGCAGCGTGGCAGGGGCGGATCAGCCCCAGCATTTT. It specifies CASSVAGADQPQHF.

This chain uses TRBV6-1 with TRBJ1-5, with D maybe TRBD1 (5 bases). Deletions cut 7 bases from V and 3 bases from J, with 16 bases between. CDR3 size: 15 residues. Germline CDR1 is MNHNS and CDR2 is SASEGT. The CDR3 nucleotides are TGTGCCAGCAATTGGGGTGGGACGACCAATCAGCCCCAGCATTTT. Translated, it gives CASNWGGTTNQPQHF.

Only one count was recorded for this clone. The V gene is TRBV28, the J gene TRBJ2-7; D call uncertain. V lost 2 bases and J 2 bases, leaving 7 bases between the germline ends. The CDR3 covers 13 residues. The V gene's germline CDR1 is MDHEN and CDR2 SYDVKM. For the CDR3, the DNA is TGTGCCAGCAGTTTAGGAGCACCCTACGAGCAGTACTTC. It yields the protein CASSLGAPYEQYF.

V usage is TRBV19 and J usage is TRBJ2-7; 9 bases are a match to TRBD1. The CDR3 sequence is 15 residues long. With V trimmed by 6 bases and J by 3 bases, 9 bases remained unmatched. Germline V gene data show CDR1 as LNHDA and CDR2 as SQIVND (reference sequence). The CDR3 DNA is TGTGCCAGTAGATCCGGGACAGGGTCTGACTACGAGCAGTACTTC. The encoded protein is CASRSGTGSDYEQYF.

The chain couples TRBV6-5 to TRBJ1-5, with 10 bases matching TRBD1. CDR3 length: 15 amino acids. Losses at the gene ends were 5 bases for V and 6 bases for J; bases not matched to a gene: 7. Germline V lookup: CDR1 MNHEY, CDR2 SVGAGI. The CDR3 DNA follows: TGTGCCAGCAGTCCACGTCGGGACAGGGGTCAGCCCCAGCATTTT. This codes for CASSPRRDRGQPQHF.

The J gene is TRBJ2-7, the V gene TRBV18; 7 bases line up with TRBD1. Germline trimming cut 5 bases from V and 4 bases from J; bases unmatched to any gene: 11. From germline, CDR1 is KGHSH and CDR2 LQKENI. CDR3 length: 15 amino acids. The CDR3: CASSTFAGTEYEQYF. The CDR3 region has the DNA TGTGCCAGCTCAACCTTCGCCGGGACAGAATACGAGCAGTACTTC.

The chain joins TRBV11-3 to TRBJ1-1, with 10 bases that match TRBD1. After removal of 2 bases from V and 1 base from J, the junction contained 4 bases not matched to a gene. Germline loops: CDR1 SGHNT, CDR2 YENEEA. The CDR3 consists of 16 residues. The CDR3 region is CASSLRTGGPNTEAFF. In DNA, the CDR3 is TGTGCCAGCAGCTTAAGGACAGGGGGACCGAACACTGAAGCTTTCTTT.

The rearrangement links TRBV7-8 to TRBJ1-2; D uncertain. This CDR3 contains 15 residues. Germline assignment: CDR1 SGHVS and CDR2 FQNEAQ. Trimming took off 5 bases at V and 4 bases at J, with 17 bases between the two ends. CDR3 sequence (DNA): TGTGCCAGCAGCCCAACCCCCGGGTCAAGCTATGGCTACACCTTC. Translating gives CASSPTPGSSYGYTF.

This chain joins TRBV6-5 and TRBJ1-1, with 10 bases that match TRBD1. V lost 5 bases to trimming and J lost 6 bases; unmatched junction nucleotides: 3. Germline V gives CDR1 MNHEY, CDR2 SVGAGI. The CDR3 covers 13 residues. CDR3 protein: CASSRDRGSEAFF. In DNA form, the CDR3 reads TGTGCCAGCAGTCGGGACAGGGGCTCTGAAGCTTTCTTT.

A few counts support this clone. V usage is TRBV12-5 and J usage is TRBJ1-3; 8 positions match TRBD1. The CDR3 covers 14 residues. Trimming at V came to 4 bases and at J to 2 bases, leaving 1 base not matched to a gene. Germline CDR1 is LGHNT and CDR2 is FRNRAP. Here the CDR3 DNA reads TGTGCTAGTGGTTCGGACAGGGCTGGAAACACCATATATTTT. The encoded protein is CASGSDRAGNTIYF.

The genes are TRBV10-2 and TRBJ2-1, with 8 bases matching TRBD2. CDR1 and CDR2 (germline): WSHSY, SAAADI. This CDR3 is built from 14 residues. V lost 6 bases, J lost 6 bases, and 7 bases stayed unmatched. The CDR3 nucleotides are TGCGCCAGCAGAGCGGGAGACCGTTTCAATGAGCAGTTCTTC. Its protein product is CASRAGDRFNEQFF.

This clone was detected only a few times. This sequence joins TRBV18 and TRBJ1-2; 12 nucleotides align to TRBD1. J was trimmed by 7 bases and V by 0 bases; bases with no gene match: 6. Germline-derived CDR1 and CDR2 are KGHSH and LQKENI. CDR3 length equals 16 residues. CDR3 loop: CASSPPSGQGASGYTF. DNA for the CDR3: TGTGCCAGCTCACCACCTTCGGGACAGGGGGCAAGTGGCTACACCTTC.

This clone was counted a single time. The chain is built from TRBV29-1 and TRBJ1-1; D unresolved. Trimming took off 0 bases at V and 1 base at J, with 12 bases between the two ends. Per germline, CDR1 SQVTM and CDR2 ANQGSEA. The CDR3 is 15 amino acids. CDR3 sequence: CSVEDRTAGNTEAFF. CDR3 in DNA: TGCAGCGTTGAAGACCGGACGGCCGGGAACACTGAAGCTTTCTTT.

The chain couples TRBV6-6 to TRBJ2-2; D might be TRBD1 or TRBD2, each matching 5 bases. CDR3 length: 12 residues. In germline, CDR1 is MNHNY, CDR2 SVGAGI (reference sequence). V was clipped by 6 bases and J by 6 bases, with 8 bases between them. CDR3 amino acids: CASRPGPGELFF. Written as DNA, the CDR3 is TGTGCCAGCAGACCGGGACCCGGGGAGCTGTTTTTT.

The chain employs TRBV7-3 and TRBJ2-1; 8 bases are shared with TRBD2. Looked up from germline, CDR1 is SGHTA and CDR2 is FQGTGA. V shed 6 bases and J 7 bases; nucleotides not matched to a gene: 11. The CDR3 totals 15 residues. CDR3 loop: CASSFQSGGENEQFF. DNA for the CDR3: TGTGCCAGCAGTTTCCAAAGCGGGGGAGAAAATGAGCAGTTCTTC. Full variable domain (rest looked up from reference TRBV7-3 and TRBJ2-1): GAGVSQTPSNKVTEKGKYVELRCDPISGHTALYWYRQSLGQGPEFLIYFQGTGAADDSGLPNDRFFAVRPEGSVSTLKIQRTERGDSAVYLCASSFQSGGENEQFFGPGTRLTVL.

The chain carries TRBV7-6 and TRBJ2-1; the match to TRBD2 covers 9 bases. This CDR3 contains 16 residues. The ends lost 5 bases at V and 6 bases at J; junction bases unmatched: 11. Germline CDR1 and CDR2: SGHVS and FNYEAQ. DNA for the CDR3: TGTGCCAGCAGCCCACCACTTGGGCGGGAGGGCAATGAGCAGTTCTTC. It codes for CASSPPLGREGNEQFF.

V and J are TRBV7-7 and TRBJ2-1; 7 bases align to TRBD2. This CDR3 spans 17 amino acids. The germline V gene encodes CDR1 SSHAT and CDR2 FNYEAQ (reference sequence). Here the CDR3 DNA reads TGTGCTGTGCTAGCGCCCGCAGGAGCGGGGCACGGGAGTGAGCAGTTCTTC. It yields the protein CAVLAPAGAGHGSEQFF.

The chain combines TRBV5-8 with TRBJ1-3; D unresolved. CDR3 size: 14 residues. V was clipped by 3 bases and J by 0 bases, with 7 bases between them. Germline CDR1 is SGHTS and CDR2 is YDEGEE. The CDR3 nucleotides are TGTGCCAGCAGCTGGTACAGCTCTGGAAACACCATATATTTT. This encodes CASSWYSSGNTIYF.

The CDR3 protein is CASSLAGRQVDEQYF. The CDR3 DNA is TGCGCCAGCAGCTTGGCCGGAAGACAGGTCGACGAGCAGTACTTC. The chain couples TRBV5-1 to TRBJ2-7; D might be TRBD1 (6 bases). The CDR3 runs 15 residues. Germline loops: CDR1 SGHRS, CDR2 YFSETQ. Trimming pared 0 bases from V and 5 bases from J, leaving 15 bases between.

The chain joins TRBV6-5 to TRBJ1-5; 8 nucleotides agree with TRBD1. From germline, CDR1 is MNHEY and CDR2 SVGAGI. Trimming removed 6 bases from V and 0 bases from J; junction bases left unmatched: 4. The CDR3 extends over 15 amino acids. The CDR3 DNA reads TGTGCCAGCAGCCTGACAGGGGATAGCAATCAGCCCCAGCATTTT. Its protein product is CASSLTGDSNQPQHF.

V and J are TRBV25-1 and TRBJ2-7; 7 bases agree with TRBD1. This CDR3 comprises 15 residues. V trimming: 3 bases; J trimming: 2 bases; junction bases outside the gene matches: 7. Germline CDR1 MGHDK, CDR2 SYGVNS. CDR3 nucleotide sequence: TGTGCCAGCAGTGACCCGACAGGGCCCACCTACGAGCAGTACTTC. This sequence encodes CASSDPTGPTYEQYF.

This chain uses TRBV28 with TRBJ1-3; no clear D. V lost 6 bases, J lost 0 bases, and 3 bases lay in between. In germline, CDR1 is MDHEN, CDR2 SYDVKM. The CDR3 length is 12 residues. The CDR3 loop reads CASRDSGNTIYF. For the CDR3, the DNA is TGTGCCAGCAGGGACTCTGGAAACACCATATATTTT.

V gene TRBV11-2 combines with J gene TRBJ2-1; D may be TRBD2 (6 bases). CDR3 length: 16 amino acids. Trimming pared 0 bases from V and 4 bases from J, leaving 13 bases between. Germline CDR1 reads SGHAT; CDR2 reads FQNNGV. The CDR3 DNA follows: TGTGCCAGCAGCTTAGATGGCAGCGGGTCATACAATGAGCAGTTCTTC. Its translation: CASSLDGSGSYNEQFF.

This chain uses TRBV6-5 with TRBJ1-2; TRBD1 matches 9 bases. This CDR3 region has 13 residues. Germline V gene sequence: CDR1 MNHEY, CDR2 SVGAGI. After removal of 2 bases from V and 6 bases from J, the junction contained 1 base not matched to a gene. The CDR3 protein is CASSYRQGDGYTF. CDR3 nucleotide sequence: TGTGCCAGCAGTTACAGACAGGGGGATGGCTACACCTTC.

The chain links TRBV29-1 to TRBJ1-2, with no clear D. The germline V gene has CDR1 SQVTM and CDR2 ANQGSEA. The CDR3 has 12 amino acids. Trimming left V 7 bases short and J 7 bases short, with 16 bases between. In nucleotides, the CDR3 is TGCAGCGCCGAAGCTCCCTTTCCTGGCTACACCTTC. It yields the protein CSAEAPFPGYTF.

This chain connects TRBV5-1 to TRBJ1-1; D is perhaps TRBD1 (5 bases). Trimming removed 2 bases from V and 10 bases from J, with 18 bases in between. Looked up from germline, CDR1 is SGHRS and CDR2 is YFSETQ. This CDR3 has 14 residues. The CDR3 region has the DNA TGCGCCAGCAGCTTTAAGGGTGACCGGGGCCGAGCTTTCTTT. Protein sequence: CASSFKGDRGRAFF. Using reference TRBV5-1 and TRBJ1-1 for the parts outside the CDR3, the full variable domain is KAGVTQTPRYLIKTRGQQVTLSCSPISGHRSVSWYQQTPGQGLQFLFEYFSETQRNKGNFPGRFSGRQFSNSRSEMNVSTLELGDSALYLCASSFKGDRGRAFFGQGTRLTVV.

The rearrangement uses TRBV6-1 and TRBJ2-7, with D possibly matching TRBD2 (7 bases). Per the germline V gene, CDR1 is MNHNS and CDR2 is SASEGT. The CDR3 is made up of 14 amino acids. V lost 7 bases, J lost 7 bases, and 20 bases lay in between. CDR3 nucleotide sequence: TGTGCCAGCACCCCTGGCGGGGGCGAGGGTGAGCAGTACTTC. Translated: CASTPGGGEGEQYF.

Only one count was recorded for this clone. This chain uses TRBV29-1 with TRBJ2-2; 9 bases fit TRBD1. Germline values: CDR1 SQVTM, CDR2 ANQGSEA. J lost 3 bases, V lost 8 bases, and 7 bases had no gene match. The CDR3 is 14 residues long. CDR3 nucleotides: TGCAGCCCGTCCGGGACAGGGTACACCGGGGAGCTGTTTTTT. Encoded protein: CSPSGTGYTGELFF.